Presented here are 20 T cell receptor beta chains from one specimen sequenced in a study of tumor and adjacent non-tumor tissue in lung cancer. The template was RNA from unsorted bulk tissue. The library came from three nested PCR rounds adapted from ARM-PCR protocols. TCRdb independently ran MiXCR on the multiplex PCR reads; one entry per CDR3 protein. Here the sample spans 65,000 to 95,000 distinct CDR3 sequences, around two thirds being singletons. Sequencing was performed on lung tumor tissue. The receptors shown here come from a woman aged 70-85 years with non-small cell lung cancer.

Worth noting for this clonotype: Since a much larger clone is just one base distant, this may be a read error. The chain uses TRBV28 and TRBJ1-2; possibly TRBD1 for D (5 bases). The CDR3 is 12 residues long. Germline V CDR1 and CDR2: MDHEN, SYDVKM. Trimming cost V 5 bases and J 6 bases, with 10 bases left between them. The CDR3: CASSGDLHGYTF. The CDR3 nucleotides read TGTGCCAGCAGTGGGGACCTGCATGGCTACACCTTC.

Remarks on this clonotype: The conserved final phenylalanine or tryptophan is absent from the CDR3, which likely points to a read error. This chain links TRBV29-1 with TRBJ2-3, with TRBD2 matching over 10 bases. The germline V gene encodes CDR1 SQVTM and CDR2 ANQGSEA. This CDR3 has 13 residues. The DNA for the CDR3 is TGCAGCGTCCGGACTAGCGGTACAGACACGCAGTATATT. Protein sequence: CSVRTSGTDTQYI.

In regard to this clonotype: A much larger clone differs by one base, so this may be a read error. The V gene is TRBV20-1, the J gene TRBJ2-2; 8 bases map to TRBD2. CDR3 length: 18 amino acids. Germline CDR1 reads DFQATT; CDR2 reads SNEGSKA (reference sequence). Losses at the gene ends were 0 bases for V and 6 bases for J; bases not matched to a gene: 15. CDR3 DNA: TGCAGTGCTAGAGATCTTCTACAGACGGGAGGGCCCTCCGGGGAGCTGTTTTTT. As protein: CSARDLLQTGGPSGELFF.

This clonotype was seen a single time. The V call is TRBV29-1, the J call TRBJ2-7; D is unclear. Germline V gene data show CDR1 as SQVTM and CDR2 as ANQGSEA. V lost 0 bases, J lost 7 bases, and 19 bases lay in between. This CDR3 region has 15 residues. The CDR3 is CSVEEVTHRGLEQYF. CDR3 coding DNA: TGCAGCGTTGAAGAGGTTACCCATAGAGGATTGGAGCAGTACTTC.

A few counts support this clonotype. The missing conserved phenylalanine or tryptophan at the end of this CDR3 makes a read error likely. The V gene is TRBV28, the J gene TRBJ2-3, with D hard to call. The V and J ends lost 2 bases and 6 bases respectively, with 12 bases between them. In germline, CDR1 is MDHEN, CDR2 SYDVKM. This CDR3 spans 14 amino acids. This CDR3 is CASSLRVISDTQYL. The CDR3 DNA sequence: TGTGCCAGCAGTTTACGTGTAATTAGTGATACGCAGTATCTT.

There are many counts of this clonotype. V usage is TRBV6-5 and J usage is TRBJ2-5, with 8 bases fitting TRBD2. Trimming at V came to 6 bases and at J to 1 base, leaving 4 bases not matched to a gene. This CDR3 contains 14 residues. In germline, CDR1 is MNHEY, CDR2 SVGAGI. The CDR3 bases are TGTGCCAGCAGCCGGGGGGGCAGCCAAGAGACCCAGTACTTC. Its protein product is CASSRGGSQETQYF.

Judged by abundance, this clonotype is large (0.1 to 1%). The chain links TRBV29-1 to TRBJ2-1; D might be TRBD2 (6 bases). The germline V gene encodes CDR1 SQVTM and CDR2 ANQGSEA. V lost 5 bases and J lost 6, with 14 bases in between. The CDR3 sequence is 13 residues long. The CDR3 loop is CSVRLDSVNEQFF. The CDR3 coding sequence is TGCAGCGTTCGACTAGATTCGGTCAATGAGCAGTTCTTC.

Note on this clonotype: This sequence may be a read error, since a much larger clone differs from it by one base. The rearrangement joins TRBV28 to TRBJ2-7; perhaps TRBD1 as D (5 bases). Germline V gives CDR1 MDHEN, CDR2 SYDVKM. V lost 7 bases to trimming and J lost 0 bases, with 16 bases between them. This CDR3 is built from 15 residues. CDR3 sequence reads: CASIPTASISYEQYF. DNA of the CDR3: TGTGCCAGCATACCGACAGCTTCCATCTCCTACGAGCAGTACTTC.

The chain uses TRBV6-5 and TRBJ1-1, with a weak D call TRBD1 (5 bases). CDR1 is MNHEY and CDR2 is SVGAGI in the germline V gene. The CDR3 covers 15 residues. V gave up 5 bases and J gave up 5 bases, with 18 bases separating them. This CDR3 is CASSALGEGKTEAFF. The CDR3 DNA reads TGTGCCAGCAGTGCGCTCGGAGAGGGGAAAACTGAAGCTTTCTTT.

This clonotype has at least ten counts. This may arise from a read error, as a much more abundant clone is one base away. The rearrangement joins TRBV12-3 or TRBV12-4 to TRBJ2-7; D gene ambiguous. The CDR3 is 12 amino acids. Trimming left V 3 bases short and J 7 bases short, with 10 bases between. CDR3: CASSLPGVEQYF. The CDR3 DNA is TGTGCCAGCAGTTTGCCAGGCGTGGAGCAGTACTTC.

Concerning this clonotype: Given a much more abundant clone one base away, this may be a read error. The J gene is TRBJ2-2, the V gene TRBV5-1; 8 nucleotides agree with TRBD1. The CDR3 consists of 15 residues. V lost 6 bases to trimming and J lost 3 bases; unmatched junction nucleotides: 7. Germline CDR1 is SGHRS and CDR2 is YFSETQ. The CDR3 is CASTVTGDDTGELFF. The DNA of the CDR3 is TGCGCCAGCACCGTGACAGGGGACGACACCGGGGAGCTGTTTTTT.

Of note for this clonotype: One junction end disagrees with the germline gene, perhaps due to a read error. The V and J genes are TRBV5-4 and TRBJ2-2, with 8 nucleotides matching TRBD2. CDR1 SGHNT and CDR2 YYREEE come from the germline V gene (reference sequence). The CDR3 totals 16 residues. The CDR3 loop is CASNLAQAGAAGELFF. In DNA, the CDR3 is TGTGCCAGCAACTTGGCGCAAGCGGGAGCGGCCGGGGAGCTGTTTTTT.

Comment on this clonotype: An end of the junction differs from the germline gene, which may be a read error. The chain is built from TRBV20-1 and TRBJ2-7, with 8 bases identical to TRBD1. The CDR3 consists of 22 residues. From germline, CDR1 is DFQATT and CDR2 SNEGSKA (reference sequence). The DNA of the CDR3 is TGCATTGCTAGAGATAGGTGGACAGGGTGGAACTTAAGGAGGCCGATAACCTACGAGCAGTACTTC. Its translation: CIARDRWTGWNLRRPITYEQYF.

For this clonotype: The germline gene is not matched at one end of the junction; a read error may be the cause. The chain joins TRBV2 to TRBJ1-6, with unresolved D. Germline-derived CDR1 and CDR2 are SNHLY and FYNNEI. CDR3 length equals 15 residues. In DNA form, the CDR3 reads TGTGCCATCAGTCCCCCCGGGAACTATAATTCACCCCTCCACTTT. It encodes CAISPPGNYNSPLHF. The whole variable domain, remainder taken from reference TRBV2 and TRBJ1-6, is EPEVTQTPSHQVTQMGQEVILRCVPISNHLYFYWYRQILGQKVEFLVSFYNNEISEKSEIFDDQFSVERPDGSNFTLKIRSTKLEDSAMYFCAISPPGNYNSPLHFGNGTRLTVT.

This clonotype was seen ten or more times. The V and J genes are TRBV4-1 and TRBJ1-1; D is unclear. The CDR3 loop spans 13 amino acids. With 0 bases removed from V and 0 bases from J, the gap between germline ends came to 2 bases. Germline values: CDR1 MGHRA, CDR2 YSYEKL. CDR3 amino acids: CASSQEVNTEAFF. In DNA, the CDR3 is TGCGCCAGCAGCCAAGAGGTGAACACTGAAGCTTTCTTT.

In regard to this clonotype: A single base separates this from a much larger clone, so it may be a read error. The chain joins TRBV28 to TRBJ1-5; D not certain. The V and J ends lost 7 bases and 4 bases respectively, with 8 bases between them. The germline gives CDR1 MDHEN, CDR2 SYDVKM. The CDR3 loop spans 12 amino acids. The CDR3 reads CASNTGNQPQHF. The DNA for the CDR3 is TGTGCCAGCAATACCGGGAATCAGCCCCAGCATTTT.

Turning to this clonotype: One junction end disagrees with the germline gene, perhaps due to a read error. V is TRBV29-1 and J is TRBJ2-5; D not resolved. This CDR3 contains 13 residues. Germline CDR1 and CDR2: SQVTM and ANQGSEA. The DNA of the CDR3 is TGCAGTGTTGAGCTACCAGCATGGGAGACCCAGTACTTC. Residues: CSVELPAWETQYF.

CDR3 loop: CASSFLAAEAGDQYF. CDR3 sequence (DNA): TGTGCCAGCAGCTTCTTGGCGGCAGAGGCTGGGGACCAGTACTTC. This rearrangement joins TRBV7-8 to TRBJ2-7; possibly TRBD1 or TRBD2 for D (5 bases each). Trimming pared 3 bases from V and 10 bases from J, leaving 22 bases between. Germline CDR1 is SGHVS and CDR2 is FQNEAQ. The CDR3 consists of 15 residues.

This clonotype was counted only a few times. The CDR3 carries no conserved terminal phenylalanine or tryptophan, so it likely arises from a read error. The limits of the CDR3 on the DNA are not certain, so only TCRdb's listed CDR3 is given. V gene TRBV29-1 combines with J gene TRBJ1-2; the table's D call TRBD1 went unverified against the DNA. The CDR3 is 13 residues long, counting both termini. CDR1 is SQVTM, CDR2 ANQGSEA, per germline. The CDR3 loop is CSARQGASPRGYL.

The chain is built from TRBV28 and TRBJ2-7; TRBD2 matches 8 bases. With V trimmed by 7 bases and J by 11 bases, 16 bases remained unmatched. Germline V CDR1 and CDR2: MDHEN, SYDVKM. The CDR3 loop spans 14 amino acids. The CDR3 nucleotides read TGTGCCAGCATTCCCACCGGGACGGGGGGGAGTAAGTACTTC. Residues: CASIPTGTGGSKYF.